Below, one T cell receptor (beta chain) is given with its context. Germline CDR1 is MNHNS and CDR2 is SASEGT. Trimming left V 5 bases short and J 4 bases short, with 13 bases between. CDR3 length: 14 amino acids. The data originate from a study of regulatory T cells in long-lasting Graves disease. The time point was: newly diagnosed GD, antithyroid drugs for less than 3 months. Preparation of the TCR library used RNA extracted from PBMCs. Construction of the TCR beta libraries employed iRepertoire HTBI primers in conjunction with Arm-PCR of CDR3 regions. TCRdb re-called the multiplex PCR reads through MiXCR, storing one row per CDR3 protein. The data hold approximately 560,000 distinct CDR3 sequences, with about 16% observed a single time. The sample was also linked to a second study, of T cells in Graves' hyperthyroidism and ophthalmopathy.

The TCR was taken from a young man with Graves disease. This rearrangement joins TRBV6-1 to TRBJ2-3, with D tentatively TRBD2 (5 bases). This specimen consisted of peripheral blood mononuclear cells (PBMCs), obtained at new diagnosis, from a patient treated with antithyroid drugs. DNA for the CDR3: TGTGCCAGCAGTCCAGGACTTAGCGCAGATACGCAGTATTTT. Amino acids: CASSPGLSADTQYF.